This T cell receptor beta chain was sequenced during a study of blood T cell repertoires in COVID-19. Study details: Sample material is recorded as cDNA or gDNA derived from T cells, B-cell-depleted T cells, or PBMCs.

The table lists this clone with a few counts. In the original workflow: Quantification of nucleated cells was approximated via reference gene primer amplification. The table came from immunoSEQ multiplex PCR; TCRdb's copy has only in-frame clones and leaves some out. The V and J calls and clone size come from that table; D and trimming were worked out from the DNA. The data hold 200,000 to 250,000 clones, with more than 70% observed a single time. CDR3 length equals 15 residues. Trimming cost V 4 bases and J 2 bases; bases outside gene matches: 6. CDR1 and CDR2 (germline): MNHEY, SVGAGI. Participants spanned ages about 18 to 95 years and resided in about two dozen US areas. Each recovered donor of Cohort 3 presented with two negative PCRs, clearance, or symptom resolution.

Material for sequencing was PBMCs or T cells enriched from blood (not recorded which). The receptor comes from a woman aged 45-65 years who had recovered from COVID-19. This sequence joins TRBV6-5 and TRBJ1-2, with TRBD1 matching 8 bases. CDR3 DNA sequence: TGTGCCAGCAGTTCCCAAAGGACAGGGAACTATGGCTACACCTTC. This gives the protein CASSSQRTGNYGYTF.